This record covers a single T cell receptor (beta chain). This CDR3 contains 13 residues. The trim removed 4 bases at V and 5 bases at J, leaving 4 bases unmatched. The germline gives CDR1 SGHTA, CDR2 FQGNSA. Seattle participants joined during active infection and were tracked over time. These data belong to a study of blood T cell repertoires in COVID-19. As for the study in general: Sites across the United States, Italy and Spain contributed samples from acute and convalescent COVID-19. PBMCs, B-cell-depleted T cells, or T cells were the source of the cDNA or gDNA that made up the material.

Clones were read by immunoSEQ multiplex PCR, and TCRdb kept only the in-frame ones, dropping some. This sample carries about 100,000 clones, roughly 81% of them seen once, and the ten largest clones take around 4.7%. The chain uses TRBV7-2 and TRBJ2-5; 7 nucleotides agree with TRBD2. The sequencing sample was made of peripheral blood. This clonotype was obtained from a man older than 75 with COVID-19, enrolled during active disease. The CDR3 sequence: CASSSRDYETQYF. DNA for the CDR3: TGTGCCAGCAGCTCACGGGACTATGAGACCCAGTACTTC. Full variable domain (rest looked up from reference TRBV7-2 and TRBJ2-5): GAGVSQSPSNKVTEKGKDVELRCDPISGHTALYWYRQSLGQGLEFLIYFQGNSAPDKSGLPSDRFSAERTGGSVSTLTIQRTQQEDSAVYLCASSSRDYETQYFGPGTRLLVL.